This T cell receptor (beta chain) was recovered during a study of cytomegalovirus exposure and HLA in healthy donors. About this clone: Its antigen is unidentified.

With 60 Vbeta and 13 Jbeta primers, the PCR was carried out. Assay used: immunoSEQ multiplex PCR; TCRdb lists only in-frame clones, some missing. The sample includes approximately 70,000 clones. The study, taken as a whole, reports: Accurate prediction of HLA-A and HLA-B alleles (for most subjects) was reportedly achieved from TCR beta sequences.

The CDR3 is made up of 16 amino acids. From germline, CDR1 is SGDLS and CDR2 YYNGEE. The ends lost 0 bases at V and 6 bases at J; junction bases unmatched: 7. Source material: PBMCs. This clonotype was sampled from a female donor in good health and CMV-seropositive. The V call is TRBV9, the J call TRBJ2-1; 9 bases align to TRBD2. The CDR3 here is CASSVGDRAGGNEQFF. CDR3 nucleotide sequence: TGTGCCAGCAGCGTAGGGGACCGAGCGGGGGGCAATGAGCAGTTCTTC.